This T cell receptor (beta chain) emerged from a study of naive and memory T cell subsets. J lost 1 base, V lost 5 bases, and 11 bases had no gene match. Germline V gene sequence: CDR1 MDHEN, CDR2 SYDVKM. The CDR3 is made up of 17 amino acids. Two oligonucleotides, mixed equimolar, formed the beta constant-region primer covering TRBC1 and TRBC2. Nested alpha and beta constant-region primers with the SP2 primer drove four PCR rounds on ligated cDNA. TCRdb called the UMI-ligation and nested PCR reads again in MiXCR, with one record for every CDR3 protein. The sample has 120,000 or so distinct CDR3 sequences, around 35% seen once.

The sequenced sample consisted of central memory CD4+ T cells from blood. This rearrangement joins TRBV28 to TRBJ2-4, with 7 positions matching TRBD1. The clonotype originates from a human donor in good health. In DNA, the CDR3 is TGTGCCAGCAGTCCCCAAAAGGGGGCGACGGCCAAAAACATTCAGTACTTC. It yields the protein CASSPQKGATAKNIQYF.